Listed below are T cell receptor beta chains from one sample, sequenced in a study of T cells in Graves' hyperthyroidism and ophthalmopathy. TCRdb redid the calling of the multiplex PCR reads with MiXCR, one entry per CDR3 protein. The sample contains 490,000 or so distinct CDR3 sequences, about 20% of which appear only once. Input material: blood. These receptor sequences come from a man aged 35-49 years with Graves' ophthalmopathy. The CDR3 runs from the conserved cysteine through the conserved F or W. A D gene is named only where the DNA matches it firmly. Clone size, where shown, is once, few, many, or a class for clones that have expanded.

TRBV28	TRBJ2-1	TRBD2	many	TGTGCCAGCAGTTCTCTAGCGGGAGGGAACAATGAGCAGTTCTTC	CASSSLAGGNNEQFF
TRBV7-6	TRBJ2-3	TRBD2	many	TGTGCCAGCAGCTTAGCGTCTAGCGGGAGGGCTTCGAGGCAGTATTTT	CASSLASSGRASRQYF
TRBV30	TRBJ1-2	-	few	TGTGCCTGTCCGCATCTTTCCTCGCGGGGCTACACCTTC	CACPHLSSRGYTF
TRBV20-1	TRBJ2-7	TRBD2	few	TGCAGTGCTAGAGTTACGGGGGGTTCGAGCGAGCAGTACTTC	CSARVTGGSSEQYF
TRBV10-3	TRBJ1-1	TRBD1	-	TGTGCCATCAGTGAAAGTCGACAGGGGAGGGGTGAAGCTTTCTTT	CAISESRQGRGEAFF
TRBV19	TRBJ2-7	-	few	TGTGCCAGTAGTAGGTCGGACATCCCCTACGAGCAGTACTTC	CASSRSDIPYEQYF
TRBV5-1	TRBJ1-4	TRBD1	-	TGCGCCAGCAGTCCAACAGGGGAAAGCAATGAAAAACTGTTTTTT	CASSPTGESNEKLFF
TRBV2	TRBJ2-5	-	many	TGTGCCAGCCTCCCGGAGGGGGGGCCGGGCCGGCAGGAGACCCAGTACTTC	CASLPEGGPGRQETQYF
TRBV2	TRBJ2-2	-	many	TGTGCCAGCATGGGCGGGGCGAACACCGGGGAGCTGTTTTTT	CASMGGANTGELFF
TRBV18	TRBJ2-7	-	few	TGTGCCAGCTCGACAACCACTAAAGGGGGCGAGCAGTACTTC	CASSTTTKGGEQYF
TRBV4-1	TRBJ1-5	-	-	TGCGCCAGCAGCCGCGTACAGGGTGGGGATCAGCCCCAGCATTTT	CASSRVQGGDQPQHF
TRBV2	TRBJ2-5	TRBD2	many	TGTGCCAGTGGTCCAGCGGGAGGCCACCAAGAGACCCAGTACTTC	CASGPAGGHQETQYF
TRBV19	TRBJ1-5	TRBD1	-	TGTGCCAGTACCGACCCCCGGACAGGAGATAGCAATCAGCCCCAGCATTTT	CASTDPRTGDSNQPQHF
TRBV9	TRBJ2-3	TRBD2	-	TGTGCCAGCAGCGTGGCGGGGGGGCTGAATACGCAGTATTTT	CASSVAGGLNTQYF
TRBV27	TRBJ2-3	-	-	TGTGCCAGCAGTTACGGGACGCCTGACATAACCTCCACAGATACGCAGTATTTT	CASSYGTPDITSTDTQYF
TRBV5-1	TRBJ1-5	-	few	TGCGCCAGCAGCTTGAACGGGGGGGCAGGGCAGCCCCAGCATTTT	CASSLNGGAGQPQHF
TRBV4-1	TRBJ2-5	TRBD1	-	TGCGCCAGCAGCCAAGCCTTACAGGGGGCTGCGGAGACCCAGTACTTC	CASSQALQGAAETQYF
TRBV6-1	TRBJ1-1	-	few	TGTGCCAGCAGGGCAGACAGGCTAAACACTGAAGCTTTCTTT	CASRADRLNTEAFF
TRBV6-1	TRBJ1-2	-	few	TGTGCCAGCAGGGGGCTCGGGGGTAACCCCTATGGCTACACCTTC	CASRGLGGNPYGYTF
TRBV7-9	TRBJ2-7	-	-	TGTGCCAGCAGCTTAGAGGGGGGCGACTCCTACGAGCAGTACTTC	CASSLEGGDSYEQYF
TRBV19	TRBJ1-2	-	-	TGTGCCAGTAGTCCCCCCCCAACCCCGGATGGCTACACCTTC	CASSPPPTPDGYTF
TRBV6-1	TRBJ2-1	-	-	TGTGCCAGCAGTGAAAGCTGGTGGGGGGGCCAGAATGAGCAGTTCTTC	CASSESWWGGQNEQFF
TRBV6-2/TRBV6-3	TRBJ1-5	-	-	TGTGCCAGCAGTTACACGGGTAGTCAGCCCCAGCATTTT	CASSYTGSQPQHF
TRBV9	TRBJ2-6	-	-	TGTGCCAGCAGCCAGACGGATAGCTCTGGGGCCAACGTCCTGACTTTC	CASSQTDSSGANVLTF
TRBV2	TRBJ2-5	-	-	TGTGCCAGCAAGGGCCCGTTGGAGACCCAGTACTTC	CASKGPLETQYF
TRBV6-1	TRBJ1-3	-	few	TGTGCCAGCAGGAGACAGAGCTCTGGAAACACCATATATTTT	CASRRQSSGNTIYF
TRBV10-3	TRBJ2-1	TRBD1	few	TGTGCCACCCGTGGGACAGGGAATTTGAATGAGCAGTTCTTC	CATRGTGNLNEQFF
TRBV10-3	TRBJ2-2	TRBD2	-	TGTGCCATCAGTGAGTCCCGGGACTATACGAACACCGGGGAGCTGTTTTTT	CAISESRDYTNTGELFF
TRBV28	TRBJ1-3	-	-	TGTGCCAGCAGTTTTAGTCCCCTCTCTGGAAACACCATATATTTT	CASSFSPLSGNTIYF
TRBV25-1	TRBJ2-1	-	few	TGTGCCAGCAGTGTTGGCCGAACTGACAATGAGCAGTTCTTC	CASSVGRTDNEQFF
TRBV6-2/TRBV6-3	TRBJ2-7	-	-	TGTGCCAGCAGTTACTGGGGTTCACACGAGCAGTACTTC	CASSYWGSHEQYF
TRBV27	TRBJ2-3	-	-	TGTGCCAGCACTCACCGGGGGATCCAGGATACGCAGTATTTT	CASTHRGIQDTQYF
TRBV5-5	TRBJ1-1	-	many	TGTGCCAGCAGCTTATACAGGGTTGACACTGAAGCTTTCTTT	CASSLYRVDTEAFF
TRBV5-1	TRBJ2-3	TRBD2	many	TGCGCCAGCAGCAGATTAGCGGGAGTTGGACCAGATACGCAGTATTTT	CASSRLAGVGPDTQYF